This TCR beta chain was observed in a study of blood T cell repertoires in COVID-19. Study information: The cDNA or gDNA used as material had been derived from T cells, B-cell-depleted T cells, or PBMCs.

The repertoire was sequenced with immunoSEQ multiplex PCR; TCRdb's copy has only in-frame clones and lacks some. This table holds 55,000 to 75,000 clones, around 83% found once. The CDR3 has 14 amino acids. V lost 4 bases, J lost 6 bases, and 4 bases stayed unmatched. The germline CDR1 and CDR2 sequences are MNHEY and SVGAGI. The chain carries TRBV6-5 and TRBJ2-7; 12 positions agree with TRBD2. The receptor comes from an older man with acute or convalescent COVID-19. Sequenced sample: peripheral blood. The CDR3 DNA reads TGTGCCAGCAGTTCTAGCGGGAGGGGGCCCGAGCAGTACTTC. This gives the protein CASSSSGRGPEQYF.